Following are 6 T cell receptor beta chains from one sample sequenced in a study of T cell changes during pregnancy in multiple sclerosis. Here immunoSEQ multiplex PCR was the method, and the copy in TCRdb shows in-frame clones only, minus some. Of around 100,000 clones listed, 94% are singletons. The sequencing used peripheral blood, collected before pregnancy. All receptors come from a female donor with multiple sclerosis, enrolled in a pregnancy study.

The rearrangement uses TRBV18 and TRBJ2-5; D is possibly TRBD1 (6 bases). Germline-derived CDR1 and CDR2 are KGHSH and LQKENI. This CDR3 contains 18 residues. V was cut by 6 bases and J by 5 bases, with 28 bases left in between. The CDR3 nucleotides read TGTGCCAGCTCCCCCGTAGGGAGTAATACAGGGTCGGGGGAGACCCAGTACTTC. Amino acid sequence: CASSPVGSNTGSGETQYF.

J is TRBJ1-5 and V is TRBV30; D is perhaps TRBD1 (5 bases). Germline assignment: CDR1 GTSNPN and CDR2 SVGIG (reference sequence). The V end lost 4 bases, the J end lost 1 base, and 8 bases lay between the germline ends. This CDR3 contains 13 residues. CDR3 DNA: TGTGCCTGGAATCGGGGGAGCAATCAGCCCCAGCATTTT. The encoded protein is CAWNRGSNQPQHF.

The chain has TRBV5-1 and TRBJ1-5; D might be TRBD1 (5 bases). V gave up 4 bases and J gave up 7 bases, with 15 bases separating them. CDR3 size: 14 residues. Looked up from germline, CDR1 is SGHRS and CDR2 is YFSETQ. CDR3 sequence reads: CASSPDAAGQPQHF. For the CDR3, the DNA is TGCGCCAGCAGCCCAGACGCAGCAGGGCAGCCCCAGCATTTT.

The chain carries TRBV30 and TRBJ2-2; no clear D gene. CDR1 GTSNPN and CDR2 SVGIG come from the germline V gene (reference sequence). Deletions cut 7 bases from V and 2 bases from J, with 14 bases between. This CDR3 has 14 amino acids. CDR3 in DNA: TGTGCCTACTTTGAGGATACAAACACCGGGGAGCTGTTTTTT. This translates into CAYFEDTNTGELFF.

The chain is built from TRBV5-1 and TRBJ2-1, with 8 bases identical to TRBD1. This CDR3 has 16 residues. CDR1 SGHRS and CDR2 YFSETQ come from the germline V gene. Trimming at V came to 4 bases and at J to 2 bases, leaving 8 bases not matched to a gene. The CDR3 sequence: CASSPDRVFAYNEQFF. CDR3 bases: TGCGCCAGCAGCCCGGACAGGGTTTTCGCCTACAATGAGCAGTTCTTC.

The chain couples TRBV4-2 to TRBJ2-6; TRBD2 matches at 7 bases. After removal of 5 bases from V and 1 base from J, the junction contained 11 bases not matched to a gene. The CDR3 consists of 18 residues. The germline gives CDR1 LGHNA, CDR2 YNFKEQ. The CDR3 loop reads CASSVSGGPMSGANVLTF. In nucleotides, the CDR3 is TGTGCCAGCAGCGTTTCGGGGGGACCAATGTCTGGGGCCAACGTCCTGACTTTC.